The clone carrying this TCR beta chain has ten or more counts. The antigen is undetermined. At one boundary the junction diverges from the germline segment, which might be a read error. These data come from a study of beta chain features in type 1 diabetes. Study-level results: Individuals with type 1 diabetes displayed fewer insertions and more deletions at VDJ junctions. Sampled from patients, naive, central memory and Treg TCRB repertoires appeared more similar than those sampled from healthy donors. TCRB CDR3s from Type 1 diabetes patients were moderately but significantly shorter in all four CD4+ subsets.

Since all of the isolated RNA was reverse transcribed, expressed TCRB transcripts were what got sequenced. Sequencing used immunoSEQ multiplex PCR; TCRdb keeps in-frame clones, though not all of them. The sample lists approximately 170,000 clones; around 7.9% were seen once. There are 12 residues in the CDR3. Germline V CDR1 and CDR2: KGHSH, LQKENI. Sorting that relied on CD45RO/CCR7/CD25/CD127/CD95/CD27 yielded CD4+ naive, central memory, regulatory and stem cell-like memory cells. Sequenced sample: central memory CD4+ T cells from blood. The sequence was obtained from a man between 18 and 29 years old with type 1 diabetes. The chain uses TRBV18 and TRBJ2-1, with 8 bases fitting TRBD2. CDR3 DNA: TGTGCCAGCTCACCGGGACTAGAAGGCCCCCTCTTC. It is translated as CASSPGLEGPLF.